A single TCR beta chain is shown here with its context. These data are taken from a study of blood T cell repertoires in COVID-19. In the study overall: Italy, Spain and the United States were the sources of the convalescent and acute COVID-19 samples. Sample material is recorded as cDNA or gDNA derived from T cells, B-cell-depleted T cells, or PBMCs.

V dropped 3 bases and J dropped 1; count of bases not matched to a gene: 3. This CDR3 contains 15 residues. Germline V gene sequence: CDR1 KGHDR, CDR2 SFDVKD. Under the authors' procedure: It was from reference gene primer amplification that nucleated cell counts were estimated. Assay: immunoSEQ multiplex PCR; the TCRdb copy retains only in-frame clones and omits some. V and J calls and clone size are copied from that table; D and trimming were computed from the DNA. The repertoire consists of fewer than 35,000 clones, with 65% to 90% occurring once and the leading ten covering around 7%. This clonotype was obtained from a man aged 60 to 75 with active COVID-19. The sample taken for sequencing was peripheral blood. This rearrangement joins TRBV24-1 to TRBJ2-5, with 8 bases that match TRBD2. The CDR3 nucleotides are TGTGCCACCAGTGATCCCACTAGCGGCCAAGAGACCCAGTACTTC. Translation: CATSDPTSGQETQYF.